This is a list of T cell receptor beta chains from one sample in a study of regulatory T cells in long-lasting Graves disease. TCRdb reprocessed the multiplex PCR reads via MiXCR and lists one record per CDR3 protein. The profile covers 250,000 to 300,000 distinct CDR3 sequences, with 18% appearing a single time and about 15% taken by the ten largest. These data are also associated with another study on T cells in Graves' hyperthyroidism and ophthalmopathy.

The input for sequencing was peripheral blood mononuclear cells (PBMCs), taken at new diagnosis, from a patient treated with antithyroid drugs. Receptor source: a woman younger than 45 with Graves disease. The CDR3 runs from the conserved cysteine through the conserved F or W. D genes are given only for firm matches. Only part of the rows carry a size: once, few, many, or a class if the clone is expanded.

CDR3nt,CDR3aa,abundance,v_gene,j_gene,d_gene
TGTGCCAGCAGTGAAGCGCCCCTAACCTACTCTGGGGCCAACGTCCTGACTTTC,CASSEAPLTYSGANVLTF,.,TRBV6-1,TRBJ2-6,.
TGTGCCAGCAGCCAAGAGGGCAGGGCTGAGACCCAGTACTTC,CASSQEGRAETQYF,many,TRBV4-2,TRBJ2-5,.
TGCAGTGCAAGGACTGGGGGGACCGGGGAGCTGTTTTTT,CSARTGGTGELFF,.,TRBV20-1,TRBJ2-2,.
TGTGCCAGCAGTGCCGGGACAGTCAATCAGCCCCAGCATTTT,CASSAGTVNQPQHF,many,TRBV6-1,TRBJ1-5,TRBD1
TGTGCCAGCAACCAAGCCCGGGGGGCTAGCACAGATACGCAGTATTTT,CASNQARGASTDTQYF,many,TRBV6-1,TRBJ2-3,.
TGCAGTGCTAGAGATCTCAGGGACCAAGAGACCCAGTACTTC,CSARDLRDQETQYF,many,TRBV20-1,TRBJ2-5,.
TGTGCCAGCTCACCACCGAACGTAGTCGAAGCTTTCTTT,CASSPPNVVEAFF,.,TRBV18,TRBJ1-1,.
TGTGCCAGCAGCCCGACAGGGAATGTTGGCTACACCTTC,CASSPTGNVGYTF,many,TRBV7-8,TRBJ1-2,TRBD1
TGTGCCAGCAGCCAGGAAAGGACGGCGCTCACTGAAGCTTTCTTT,CASSQERTALTEAFF,many,TRBV4-2,TRBJ1-1,.
TGTGCCAGCAGCGAAGGAGGGGATCTTCAGTACTTC,CASSEGGDLQYF,.,TRBV3-1,TRBJ2-4,.
TGTGCCAGCAGTACCGTACACGAGCAGTACTTC,CASSTVHEQYF,.,TRBV25-1,TRBJ2-7,.
TGCAGTGCTAGGTCAGGTCTCCCAAACAGGGGGCTGAGCTATGGCTACACCTTC,CSARSGLPNRGLSYGYTF,many,TRBV20-1,TRBJ1-2,TRBD1
TGTGCCAGCAGCGCCGGGTACAGCAGCTCCTACGAGCAGTACTTC,CASSAGYSSSYEQYF,many,TRBV9,TRBJ2-7,.
TGCAGTGCTACCAACCCGACAGGGCGGCTTGGCTACACCTTC,CSATNPTGRLGYTF,many,TRBV20-1,TRBJ1-2,TRBD1
TGTGCCAGCAGCTACACAGAGGGACAGGGGAAACAGACCCAGCATTTT,CASSYTEGQGKQTQHF,many,TRBV7-2,TRBJ1-5,TRBD1
TGTGCCAGCAGTGAATTGGGTTCGGGGAGGGGGCGCACTGAAGCTTTCTTT,CASSELGSGRGRTEAFF,few,TRBV25-1,TRBJ1-1,TRBD1
TGTGCCAGCAGCTTAGTGATGGGACAGGGAGATACGCAGTATTTT,CASSLVMGQGDTQYF,many,TRBV7-2,TRBJ2-3,TRBD1